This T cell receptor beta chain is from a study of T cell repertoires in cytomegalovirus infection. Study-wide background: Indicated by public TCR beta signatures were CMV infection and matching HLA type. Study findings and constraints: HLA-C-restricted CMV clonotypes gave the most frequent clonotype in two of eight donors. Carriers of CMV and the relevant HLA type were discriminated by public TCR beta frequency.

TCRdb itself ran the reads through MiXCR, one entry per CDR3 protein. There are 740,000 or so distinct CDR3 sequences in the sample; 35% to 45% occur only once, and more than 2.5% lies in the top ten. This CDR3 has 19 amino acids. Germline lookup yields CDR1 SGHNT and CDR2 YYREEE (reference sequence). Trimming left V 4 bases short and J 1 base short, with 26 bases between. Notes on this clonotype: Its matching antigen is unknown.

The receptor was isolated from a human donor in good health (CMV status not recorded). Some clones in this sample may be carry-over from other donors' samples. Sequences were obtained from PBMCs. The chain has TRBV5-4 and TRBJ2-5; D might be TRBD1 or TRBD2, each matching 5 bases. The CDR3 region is CASSPTRVDRINIQETQYF. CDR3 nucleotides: TGTGCCAGCAGCCCGACGCGGGTAGACAGAATCAATATCCAAGAGACCCAGTACTTC.